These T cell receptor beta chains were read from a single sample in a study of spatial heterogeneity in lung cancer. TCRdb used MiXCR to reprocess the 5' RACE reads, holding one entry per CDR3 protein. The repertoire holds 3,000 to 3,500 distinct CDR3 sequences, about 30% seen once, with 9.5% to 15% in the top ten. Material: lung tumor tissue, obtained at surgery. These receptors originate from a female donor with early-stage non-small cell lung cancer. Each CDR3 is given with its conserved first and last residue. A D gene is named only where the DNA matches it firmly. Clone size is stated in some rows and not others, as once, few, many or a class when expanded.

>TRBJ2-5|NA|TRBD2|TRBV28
CASRTSRETQYF
TGTGCCAGCCGGACTAGCCGCGAGACCCAGTACTTC
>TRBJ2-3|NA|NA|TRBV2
CASSRDFGSGTDTQYF
TGTGCCAGCAGTCGGGACTTCGGGTCCGGCACAGATACGCAGTATTTT
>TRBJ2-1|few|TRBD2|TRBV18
CASSPSGTRYNEQFF
TGTGCCAGCTCACCGAGCGGGACCAGATACAATGAGCAGTTCTTC
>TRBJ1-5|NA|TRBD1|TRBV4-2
CASSQPRQGVGNQPQHF
TGTGCCAGCAGCCAACCTCGACAGGGCGTGGGCAATCAGCCCCAGCATTTT
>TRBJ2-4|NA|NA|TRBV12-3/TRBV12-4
CASSQSRREGQNIQYF
TGTGCCAGCAGCCAATCTCGCAGGGAAGGACAAAACATTCAGTACTTC
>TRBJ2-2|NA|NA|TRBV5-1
CASSFLQGNTGELFF
TGCGCCAGCAGCTTTTTGCAGGGGAACACCGGGGAGCTGTTTTTT
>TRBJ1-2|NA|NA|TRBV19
CASSTGTAIYGYTF
TGTGCCAGTAGCACCGGGACGGCCATCTATGGCTACACCTTC
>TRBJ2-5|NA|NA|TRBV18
CVSSPPAGKETQYF
TGTGTCAGCTCACCACCTGCGGGGAAAGAGACCCAGTACTTC
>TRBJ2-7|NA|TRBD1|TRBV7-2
CASSLNPGQGEQYF
TGTGCCAGCAGCTTAAACCCGGGACAGGGCGAGCAGTACTTC
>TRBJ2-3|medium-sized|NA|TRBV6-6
CASSALAQTDTQYF
TGTGCCAGCAGTGCCTTGGCCCAAACAGATACGCAGTATTTT
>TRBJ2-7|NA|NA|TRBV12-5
CASGLPSRSPYEQYF
TGTGCTAGTGGTTTGCCTTCCAGAAGCCCCTACGAGCAGTACTTC
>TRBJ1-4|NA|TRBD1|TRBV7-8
CASSLARTGWEKLFF
TGTGCCAGCAGCTTAGCTAGGACAGGCTGGGAAAAACTGTTTTTT
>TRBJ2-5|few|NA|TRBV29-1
CSGGRGARPQETQYF
TGCAGCGGAGGGAGGGGGGCGCGGCCCCAAGAGACCCAGTACTTC
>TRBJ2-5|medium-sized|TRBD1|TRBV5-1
CASSTGTDKETQYF
TGCGCCAGCAGCACCGGGACAGACAAAGAGACCCAGTACTTC
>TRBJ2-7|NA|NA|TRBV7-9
CATRGSYEQYF
TGTGCCACCCGAGGGTCGTACGAGCAGTACTTC
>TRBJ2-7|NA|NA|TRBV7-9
CASSSGGVEQYF
TGTGCCAGCAGCTCCGGAGGCGTCGAGCAGTACTTC
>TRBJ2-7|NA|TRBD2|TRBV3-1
CASSPGLAGATYEQYF
TGTGCCAGCAGCCCCGGACTAGCGGGAGCGACCTACGAGCAGTACTTC
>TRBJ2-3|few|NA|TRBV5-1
CASSSPRSTDTQYF
TGCGCCAGCAGCTCCCCCCGGAGCACAGATACGCAGTATTTT
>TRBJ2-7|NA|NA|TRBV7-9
CASSFIREQYF
TGTGCCAGCAGCTTTATCCGGGAGCAGTACTTC
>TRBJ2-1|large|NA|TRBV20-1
CSAAGPTYNEQFF
TGCAGTGCCGCGGGGCCTACCTACAATGAGCAGTTCTTC
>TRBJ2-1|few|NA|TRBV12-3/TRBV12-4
CASSRWGRRDSYNEQFF
TGTGCCAGCAGTCGCTGGGGACGGAGAGACTCCTACAATGAGCAGTTCTTC
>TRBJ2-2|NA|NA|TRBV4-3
CASSQRVGTGEPFF
TGCGCCAGCAGCCAGCGTGTTGGAACCGGGGAGCCGTTTTTT
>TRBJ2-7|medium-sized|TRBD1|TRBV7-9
CASSKSSGTVIYEQYF
TGTGCCAGCAGCAAATCCTCTGGGACAGTTATCTACGAGCAGTACTTC
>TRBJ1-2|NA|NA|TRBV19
CASSAVGNYGYTF
TGTGCCAGTAGTGCCGTCGGGAACTATGGCTACACCTTC
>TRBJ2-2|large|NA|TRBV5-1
CTSSFTGLPGELFF
TGCACCAGCAGCTTTACGGGGCTCCCCGGGGAGCTGTTTTTT
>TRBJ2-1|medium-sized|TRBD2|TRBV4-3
CASSQGTSGDYNEQFF
TGCGCCAGCAGCCAAGGGACTAGCGGGGATTACAATGAGCAGTTCTTC
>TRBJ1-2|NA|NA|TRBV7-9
CASSPERGYTF
TGTGCCAGCAGCCCCGAGAGAGGCTACACCTTC
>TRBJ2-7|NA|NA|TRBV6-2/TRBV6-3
CASTPGDIRGEQYF
TGTGCCAGCACTCCAGGGGACATTCGGGGGGAGCAGTACTTC
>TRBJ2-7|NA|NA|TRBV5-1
CASSFQGPYEQYF
TGCGCCAGCAGCTTTCAGGGCCCCTACGAGCAGTACTTC
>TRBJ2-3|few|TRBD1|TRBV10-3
CAISGRTGNPDTQYF
TGTGCCATCAGTGGGCGGACAGGGAACCCAGATACGCAGTATTTT
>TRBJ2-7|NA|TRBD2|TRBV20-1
CSAPGLAGAYEQYF
TGCAGTGCCCCCGGACTAGCGGGAGCTTACGAGCAGTACTTC
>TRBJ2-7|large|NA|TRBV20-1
CSANPSGHSSEQYF
TGCAGTGCAAATCCCTCTGGTCATTCATCCGAGCAGTACTTC
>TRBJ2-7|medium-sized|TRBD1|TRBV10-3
CATGQGFYEQYF
TGTGCCACCGGACAGGGATTCTACGAGCAGTACTTC
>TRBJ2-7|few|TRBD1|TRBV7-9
CASSLGQGDYEQYF
TGTGCCAGCAGCTTGGGACAGGGTGACTACGAGCAGTACTTC
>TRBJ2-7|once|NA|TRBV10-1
CASSDLRGEQYF
TGCGCCAGCAGTGACCTCAGGGGCGAGCAGTACTTC
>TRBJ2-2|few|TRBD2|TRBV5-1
CASSLPAGDTGELFF
TGCGCCAGCAGCTTGCCAGCGGGGGACACCGGGGAGCTGTTTTTT